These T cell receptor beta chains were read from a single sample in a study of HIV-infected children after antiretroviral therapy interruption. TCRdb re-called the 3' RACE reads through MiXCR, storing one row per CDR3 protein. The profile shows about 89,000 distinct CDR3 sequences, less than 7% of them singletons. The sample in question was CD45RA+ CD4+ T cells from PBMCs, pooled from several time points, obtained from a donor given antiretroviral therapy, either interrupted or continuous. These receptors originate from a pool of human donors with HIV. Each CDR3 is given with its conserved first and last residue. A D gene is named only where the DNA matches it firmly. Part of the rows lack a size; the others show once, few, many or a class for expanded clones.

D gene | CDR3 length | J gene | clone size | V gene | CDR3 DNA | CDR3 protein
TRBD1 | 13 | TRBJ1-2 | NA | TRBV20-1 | TGCAGTGCGAGGGAAGACAGGGGAAATGGCTACACCTTC | CSAREDRGNGYTF
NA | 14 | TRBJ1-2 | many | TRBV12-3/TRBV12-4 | TGTGCCAGCAGTTTAGCTCCGGGGGACTATGGCTACACCTTC | CASSLAPGDYGYTF
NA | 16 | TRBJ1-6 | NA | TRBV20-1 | TGCAGTGCTACGGATCGGCGAAAGGGGAAAAATTCACCCCTCCACTTT | CSATDRRKGKNSPLHF
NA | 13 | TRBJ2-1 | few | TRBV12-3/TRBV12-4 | TGTGCCAGCACCCTGGACTCCTCCGATGAGCAGTTCTTC | CASTLDSSDEQFF
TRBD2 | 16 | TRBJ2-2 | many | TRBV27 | TGTGCCAGCAGTTTACCCCGAGCGGGGGAAGCCGGGGAGCTGTTTTTT | CASSLPRAGEAGELFF
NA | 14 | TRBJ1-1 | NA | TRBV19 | TGTGCCAGTAGCCTCCGCGGCAGTTACACTGAAGCTTTCTTT | CASSLRGSYTEAFF
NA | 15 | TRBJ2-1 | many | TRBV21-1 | TGTGCCAGCAGCAAAGTAAAGGGACAAGACAATGAGCAGTTCTTC | CASSKVKGQDNEQFF
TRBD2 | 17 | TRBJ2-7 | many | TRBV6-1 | TGTGCCAGCAGTAGGGGGACTAGCGGGAGTTTAGGGTACGAGCAGTACTTC | CASSRGTSGSLGYEQYF
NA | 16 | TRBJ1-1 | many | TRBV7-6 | TGTGCCAGCAGCTTAGAGTCGACTAACACGAACACTGAAGCTTTCTTT | CASSLESTNTNTEAFF
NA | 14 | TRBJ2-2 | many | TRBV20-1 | TGCAGTGCTAGTCCATCTCGGGACACCGGGGAGCTGTTTTTT | CSASPSRDTGELFF
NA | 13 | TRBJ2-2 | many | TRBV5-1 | TGCGCCAGCAGTCGCGACCCCACCGGGGAGCTGTTTTTT | CASSRDPTGELFF
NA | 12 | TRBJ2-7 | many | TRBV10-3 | TGTGCCATCACAGGCCAGGCCCACGAGCAGTACTTC | CAITGQAHEQYF
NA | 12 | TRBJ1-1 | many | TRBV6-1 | TGTGCCAGCAGGGGGGGAGTAGGTGAAGCTTTCTTT | CASRGGVGEAFF
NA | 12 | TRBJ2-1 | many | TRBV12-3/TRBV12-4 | TGTGCCAGCAGGGACGGACACAATGAGCAGTTCTTC | CASRDGHNEQFF